Listed here are 17 T cell receptor beta chains from one sample, sequenced in a study of response to subunit inactivated influenza vaccine. TCRdb reprocessed the RT-PCR reads via MiXCR and lists one record per CDR3 protein. There are 600,000 to 700,000 distinct CDR3 sequences in the sample; about 15% occur only once, and 7.6% lies in the top ten. The source material was PBMCs from blood, sampled 14 to 15 days before vaccination. Receptors originate from a man aged 45-65 years who received an inactivated influenza vaccine.

The V and J genes are TRBV5-4 and TRBJ2-5; 10 nucleotides match TRBD2. This CDR3 contains 16 residues. Germline trimming cut 1 base from V and 6 bases from J; bases unmatched to any gene: 9. Germline V gene sequence: CDR1 SGHNT, CDR2 YYREEE (reference sequence). CDR3 amino acids: CASSLSTSGVMKTQYF. In nucleotides, the CDR3 is TGTGCCAGCAGCTTGTCAACTAGCGGGGTCATGAAGACCCAGTACTTC.

This sequence joins TRBV20-1 and TRBJ2-2; D gene ambiguous. Trimming stripped 6 bases from V and 4 bases from J, with 12 bases between. The V gene's germline CDR1 is DFQATT and CDR2 SNEGSKA (reference sequence). CDR3 length: 13 residues. This chain's CDR3 is CSAYKGFTGELFF. Written as DNA, the CDR3 is TGCAGTGCCTACAAGGGATTCACCGGGGAGCTGTTTTTT.

This clonotype was detected a few times. The V and J genes are TRBV20-1 and TRBJ2-3; 8 bases map to TRBD1. The CDR3 spans 17 residues. Germline CDR1 and CDR2: DFQATT and SNEGSKA (reference sequence). Germline trimming cut 0 bases from V and 3 bases from J; bases unmatched to any gene: 11. Here the CDR3 reads CSAREPRTGWKTDTQYF. CDR3 nucleotide sequence: TGCAGTGCTAGAGAGCCCCGGACAGGGTGGAAGACAGATACGCAGTATTTT.

This sequence joins TRBV12-3 or TRBV12-4 and TRBJ1-4; 7 positions match TRBD1. This CDR3 region has 16 residues. The junction had 12 bases not matched to a gene; V was cut back by 3 bases and J by 8 bases. Here the CDR3 reads CASSFGQWTGGEKLFF. In DNA, the CDR3 is TGTGCCAGCAGTTTCGGTCAATGGACAGGAGGGGAAAAACTGTTTTTT.

The chain uses TRBV7-9 and TRBJ2-2; TRBD1 agrees at 7 bases. J was trimmed by 4 bases and V by 3 bases; bases with no gene match: 2. This CDR3 spans 14 amino acids. The germline V gene has CDR1 SEHNR and CDR2 FQNEAQ (reference sequence). Here the CDR3 reads CASSFTGVTGELFF. CDR3 coding DNA: TGTGCCAGCAGCTTTACAGGGGTCACCGGGGAGCTGTTTTTT.

The rearrangement uses TRBV20-1 and TRBJ2-1, with D uncertain. CDR3 length: 12 amino acids. Germline V gene data show CDR1 as DFQATT and CDR2 as SNEGSKA (reference sequence). Between the trimmed V and J ends, which lost 8 bases and 0 bases, there was a span of 8 bases. In nucleotides, the CDR3 is TGCAGTAGCGAGGACTCCTACAATGAGCAGTTCTTC. Protein sequence: CSSEDSYNEQFF.

The rearrangement uses TRBV10-3 and TRBJ1-1; D is possibly TRBD1 (5 bases). The germline V and J ends were trimmed by 3 bases and 4 bases, with 9 bases remaining between them. The germline CDR1 and CDR2 sequences are ENHRY and SYGVKD. CDR3 length: 13 amino acids. The CDR3 here is CAISEGGTTEAFF. CDR3 DNA sequence: TGTGCCATCAGTGAAGGAGGGACCACTGAAGCTTTCTTT.

The CDR3 sequence: CASSRQGAIYEQYF. The CDR3 DNA follows: TGTGCCAGCAGTAGACAGGGGGCTATTTACGAGCAGTACTTC. V and J are TRBV9 and TRBJ2-7; 10 nucleotides line up with TRBD1. CDR3 size: 14 residues. V shed 5 bases and J 4 bases; nucleotides not matched to a gene: 6. The germline V gene has CDR1 SGDLS and CDR2 YYNGEE.

This clonotype came up many times. V and J are TRBV7-9 and TRBJ2-5, with D unresolved. CDR1 and CDR2 (germline): SEHNR, FQNEAQ (reference sequence). Trimming left V 6 bases short and J 1 base short, with 12 bases between. CDR3 length: 14 residues. As DNA, the CDR3 is TGTGCCAGCAGTTCTGGTCCGATCCAAGAGACCCAGTACTTC. Its translation is CASSSGPIQETQYF.

This clonotype was seen more than once but under ten times. The chain combines TRBV4-2 with TRBJ2-5; the D gene is possibly TRBD2 (6 bases). CDR3 length: 16 amino acids. Germline CDR1 LGHNA, CDR2 YNFKEQ. V lost 0 bases and J 4 bases, leaving 15 bases between the germline ends. CDR3 DNA: TGTGCCAGCAGCCAAGATATGGGGTGGAGGGGAGAGACCCAGTACTTC. Residues: CASSQDMGWRGETQYF.

This clonotype was seen repeatedly, ten times or more. The chain carries TRBV7-2 and TRBJ1-2; a possible D gene is TRBD1 (5 bases). Trimming pared 3 bases from V and 4 bases from J, leaving 27 bases between. CDR3 length: 19 amino acids. Germline V CDR1 and CDR2: SGHTA, FQGNSA. CDR3 sequence (DNA): TGTGCCAGCAGCTTTTTTAGTCTTACGGGCAGGGCTTACGTCTATGGCTACACCTTC. Its protein is CASSFFSLTGRAYVYGYTF.

The rearrangement links TRBV2 to TRBJ2-7; D gene uncertain. This CDR3 spans 15 amino acids. Germline V CDR1 and CDR2: SNHLY, FYNNEI. Trimming stripped 1 base from V and 3 bases from J, with 13 bases between. CDR3 protein: CASSEGLHGGYEQYF. The CDR3 DNA follows: TGTGCCAGCAGTGAAGGGCTCCATGGCGGCTACGAGCAGTACTTC.

This chain uses TRBV2 with TRBJ2-7, with D perhaps matching TRBD2 (6 bases). The germline V gene has CDR1 SNHLY and CDR2 FYNNEI. V was pared by 6 bases and J by 6 bases, with 21 bases between. This CDR3 is 15 amino acids long. In nucleotides, the CDR3 is TGTGCCAGCAGAATCGTGACTAGTGCTTGGGGCGAGCAGTACTTC. This sequence encodes CASRIVTSAWGEQYF.

This clonotype came up many times. Here the CDR3 reads CASRPGGGQNEQFF. In nucleotides, the CDR3 is TGTGCCAGCAGGCCGGGGGGGGGGCAAAATGAGCAGTTCTTC. J is TRBJ2-1 and V is TRBV7-2; 8 bases are shared with TRBD2. Per the germline V gene, CDR1 is SGHTA and CDR2 is FQGNSA. The CDR3 totals 14 residues. V shed 6 bases and J 7 bases; nucleotides not matched to a gene: 8.

This clonotype has just a few counts. The chain uses TRBV6-5 and TRBJ2-7; D might be TRBD1 (6 bases). CDR1 is MNHEY and CDR2 is SVGAGI in the germline V gene. This CDR3 has 16 residues. V was cut by 4 bases and J by 7 bases, with 23 bases left in between. The CDR3 sequence: CASSSGPGSGAKEQYF. DNA of the CDR3: TGTGCCAGCAGTTCAGGGCCTGGGTCAGGGGCGAAGGAGCAGTACTTC.

This clonotype was found many times. The J gene is TRBJ2-7, the V gene TRBV12-3 or TRBV12-4; D is uncertain. Trimming cost V 4 bases and J 8 bases, with 12 bases left between them. The CDR3 has 12 amino acids. This chain's CDR3 is CASSSPPHQQYF. In DNA, the CDR3 is TGTGCCAGCAGTTCCCCCCCACACCAGCAGTACTTC.

This clonotype was recorded a few times. The J gene is TRBJ1-1, the V gene TRBV7-2; D is undetermined. Trimming stripped 4 bases from V and 2 bases from J, with 11 bases between. The CDR3 is 14 residues long. From germline, CDR1 is SGHTA and CDR2 FQGNSA. CDR3 sequence (DNA): TGTGCCAGCAGCTCCACTAACCTTAACACTGAAGCTTTCTTT. Translating gives CASSSTNLNTEAFF.